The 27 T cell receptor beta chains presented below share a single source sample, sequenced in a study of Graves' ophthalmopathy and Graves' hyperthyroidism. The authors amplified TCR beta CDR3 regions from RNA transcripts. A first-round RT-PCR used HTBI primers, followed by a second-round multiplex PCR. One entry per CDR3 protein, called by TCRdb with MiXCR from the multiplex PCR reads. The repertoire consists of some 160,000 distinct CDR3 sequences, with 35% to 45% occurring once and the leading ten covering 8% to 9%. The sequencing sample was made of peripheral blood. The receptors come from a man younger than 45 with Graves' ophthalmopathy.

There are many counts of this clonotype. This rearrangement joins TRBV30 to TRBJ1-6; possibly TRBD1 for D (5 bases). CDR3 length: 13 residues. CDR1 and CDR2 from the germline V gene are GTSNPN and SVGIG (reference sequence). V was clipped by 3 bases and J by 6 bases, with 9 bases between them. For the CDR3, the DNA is TGTGCCTGGAGGGAGGGACCTAATTCACCCCTCCACTTT. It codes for CAWREGPNSPLHF. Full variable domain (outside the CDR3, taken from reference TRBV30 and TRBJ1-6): SQTIHQWPATLVQPVGSPLSLECTVEGTSNPNLYWYRQAAGRGLQLLFYSVGIGQISSEVPQNLSASRPQDRQFILSSKKLLLSDSGFYLCAWREGPNSPLHFGNGTRLTVT.

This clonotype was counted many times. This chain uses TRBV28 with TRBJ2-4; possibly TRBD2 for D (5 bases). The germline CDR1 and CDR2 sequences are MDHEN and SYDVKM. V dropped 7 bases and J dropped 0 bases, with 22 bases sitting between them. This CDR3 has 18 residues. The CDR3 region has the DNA TGTGCCAGCAATAAGCAACTAGGGAAAAGAGAAGCCAAAAACATTCAGTACTTC. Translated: CASNKQLGKREAKNIQYF.

The CDR3 coding sequence is TGTGCCAGTGGGATTAGCGGCTTTTTCTCTGAAGCTTTCTTT. It is translated as CASGISGFFSEAFF. This chain joins TRBV6-1 and TRBJ1-1; no definite D call. This CDR3 is built from 14 residues. V lost 9 bases and J 6 bases, leaving 20 bases between the germline ends. CDR1 is MNHNS, CDR2 SASEGT, per germline.

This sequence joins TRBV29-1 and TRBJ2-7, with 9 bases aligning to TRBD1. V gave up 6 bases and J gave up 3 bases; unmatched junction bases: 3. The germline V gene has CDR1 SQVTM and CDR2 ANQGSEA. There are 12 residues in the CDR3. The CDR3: CSVGQGHYEQYF. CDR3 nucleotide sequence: TGCAGCGTAGGACAGGGGCACTACGAGCAGTACTTC.

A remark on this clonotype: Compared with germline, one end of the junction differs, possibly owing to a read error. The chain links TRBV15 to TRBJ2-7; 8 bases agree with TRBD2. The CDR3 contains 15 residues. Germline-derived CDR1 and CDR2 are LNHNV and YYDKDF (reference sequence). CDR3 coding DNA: TGCGCCACCAGCGCAACTAGCGGTGGGGCCTACGAGCAGTACTTC. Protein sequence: CATSATSGGAYEQYF.

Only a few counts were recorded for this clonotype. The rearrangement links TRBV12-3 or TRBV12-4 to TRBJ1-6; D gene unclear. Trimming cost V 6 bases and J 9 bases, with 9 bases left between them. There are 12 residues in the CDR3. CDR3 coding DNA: TGTGCCAGCAGCTACGGTTCTTCACCCCTCCACTTT. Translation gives CASSYGSSPLHF.

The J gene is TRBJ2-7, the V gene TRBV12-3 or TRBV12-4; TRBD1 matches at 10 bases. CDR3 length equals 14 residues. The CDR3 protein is CATLPGQGTYEQYF. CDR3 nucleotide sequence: TGTGCAACTCTACCGGGACAGGGGACCTACGAGCAGTACTTC.

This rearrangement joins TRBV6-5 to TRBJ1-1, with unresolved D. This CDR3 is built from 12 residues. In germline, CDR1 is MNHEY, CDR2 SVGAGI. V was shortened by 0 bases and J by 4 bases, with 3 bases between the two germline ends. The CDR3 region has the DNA TGTGCCAGCAGTTACTCACCCACTGAAGCTTTCTTT. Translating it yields CASSYSPTEAFF.

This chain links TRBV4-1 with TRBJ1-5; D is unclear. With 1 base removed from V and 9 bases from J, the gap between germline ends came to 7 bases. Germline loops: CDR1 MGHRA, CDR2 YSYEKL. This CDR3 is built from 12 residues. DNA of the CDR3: TGCGCCAGCAGCCAAGTAGGTTGGCCCCAGCATTTT. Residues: CASSQVGWPQHF.

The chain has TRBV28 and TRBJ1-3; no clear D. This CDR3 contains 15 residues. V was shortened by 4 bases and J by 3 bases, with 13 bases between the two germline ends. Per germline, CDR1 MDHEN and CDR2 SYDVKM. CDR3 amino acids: CASSSRIPIGNTIYF. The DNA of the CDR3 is TGTGCCAGCAGTTCCCGGATACCTATTGGAAACACCATATATTTT. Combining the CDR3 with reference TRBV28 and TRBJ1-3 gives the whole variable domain DVKVTQSSRYLVKRTGEKVFLECVQDMDHENMFWYRQDPGLGLRLIYFSYDVKMKEKGDIPEGYSVSREKKERFSLILESASTNQTSMYLCASSSRIPIGNTIYFGEGSWLTVV.

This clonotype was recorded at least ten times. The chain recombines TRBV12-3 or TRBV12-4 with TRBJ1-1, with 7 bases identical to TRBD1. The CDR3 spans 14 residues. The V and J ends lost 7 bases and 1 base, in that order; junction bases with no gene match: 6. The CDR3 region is CASTLTGRNTEAFF. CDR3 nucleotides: TGTGCCAGCACCTTGACAGGGAGGAACACTGAAGCTTTCTTT.

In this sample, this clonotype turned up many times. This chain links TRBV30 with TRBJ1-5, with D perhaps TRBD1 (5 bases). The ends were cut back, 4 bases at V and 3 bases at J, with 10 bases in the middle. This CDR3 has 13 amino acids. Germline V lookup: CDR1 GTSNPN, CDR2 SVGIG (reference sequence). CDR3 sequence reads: CAWNAGYNQPQHF. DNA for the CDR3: TGTGCCTGGAACGCAGGGTACAATCAGCCCCAGCATTTT.

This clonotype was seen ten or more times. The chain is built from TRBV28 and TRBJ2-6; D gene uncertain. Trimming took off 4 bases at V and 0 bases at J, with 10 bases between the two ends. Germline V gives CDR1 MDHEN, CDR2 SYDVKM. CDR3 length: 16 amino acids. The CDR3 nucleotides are TGTGCCAGCAGTTCCTCCAGCGTCTCTGGGGCCAACGTCCTGACTTTC. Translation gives CASSSSSVSGANVLTF.

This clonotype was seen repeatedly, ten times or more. CDR3 DNA: TGTGCCAGCAGCCAAGATTTGGACAACTCCTACGAGCAGTACTTC. Its translation is CASSQDLDNSYEQYF. The genes are TRBV3-1 and TRBJ2-7; perhaps TRBD1 as D (5 bases). Germline values: CDR1 LGHDT, CDR2 YNNKEL (reference sequence). The V and J ends lost 0 bases and 0 bases respectively, with 9 bases between them. The CDR3 length is 15 residues.

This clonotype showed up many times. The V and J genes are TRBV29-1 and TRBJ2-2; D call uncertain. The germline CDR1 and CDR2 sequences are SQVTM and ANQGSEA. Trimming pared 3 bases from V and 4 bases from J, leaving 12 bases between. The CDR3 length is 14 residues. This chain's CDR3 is CSVELGEPTGELFF. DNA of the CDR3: TGCAGCGTTGAGTTGGGTGAACCCACCGGGGAGCTGTTTTTT.

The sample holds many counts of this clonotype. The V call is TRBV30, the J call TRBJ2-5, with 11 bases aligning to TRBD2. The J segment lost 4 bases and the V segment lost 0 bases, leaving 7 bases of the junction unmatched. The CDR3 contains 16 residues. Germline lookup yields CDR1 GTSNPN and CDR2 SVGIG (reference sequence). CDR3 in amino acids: CAWSVRTSGHRETQYF. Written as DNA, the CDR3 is TGTGCCTGGAGTGTGAGGACTAGCGGGCATCGAGAGACCCAGTACTTC.

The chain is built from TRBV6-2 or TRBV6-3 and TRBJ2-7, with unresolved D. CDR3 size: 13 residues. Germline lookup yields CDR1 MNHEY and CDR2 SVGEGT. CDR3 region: CPDSTAARPEQYF. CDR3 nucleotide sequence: TGTCCAGATTCGACCGCGGCCAGACCCGAGCAGTACTTC.

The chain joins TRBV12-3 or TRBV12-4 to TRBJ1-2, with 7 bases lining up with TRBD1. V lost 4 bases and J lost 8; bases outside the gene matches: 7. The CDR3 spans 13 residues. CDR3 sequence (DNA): TGTGCCAGCAGTTACGACAGGGATTGGGGCTACACCTTC. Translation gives CASSYDRDWGYTF.

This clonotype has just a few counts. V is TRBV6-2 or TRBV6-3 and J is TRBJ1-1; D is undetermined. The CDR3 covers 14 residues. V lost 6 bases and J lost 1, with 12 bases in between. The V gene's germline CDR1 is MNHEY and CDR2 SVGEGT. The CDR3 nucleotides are TGTGCCAGCAGACCCTCGGGCGGGAACACTGAAGCTTTCTTT. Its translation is CASRPSGGNTEAFF.

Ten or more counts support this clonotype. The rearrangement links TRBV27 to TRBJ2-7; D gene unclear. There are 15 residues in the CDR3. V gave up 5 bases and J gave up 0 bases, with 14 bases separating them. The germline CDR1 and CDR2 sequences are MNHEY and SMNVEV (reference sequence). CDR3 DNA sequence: TGTGCCAGCAGTCCAAGGGCGGAAAGCTCCTACGAGCAGTACTTC. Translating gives CASSPRAESSYEQYF.

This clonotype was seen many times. The DNA for the CDR3 is TGCAGTGCTAGAGATCTAGCAGGGTGGGAGCAGTACTTC. Translated: CSARDLAGWEQYF. The chain uses TRBV20-1 and TRBJ2-7, with D possibly being TRBD1 or TRBD2 (5 bases each). The CDR3 loop spans 13 amino acids. Germline CDR1 and CDR2: DFQATT and SNEGSKA (reference sequence). The V end was cut by 0 bases, the J end by 7 bases, with 13 bases between.

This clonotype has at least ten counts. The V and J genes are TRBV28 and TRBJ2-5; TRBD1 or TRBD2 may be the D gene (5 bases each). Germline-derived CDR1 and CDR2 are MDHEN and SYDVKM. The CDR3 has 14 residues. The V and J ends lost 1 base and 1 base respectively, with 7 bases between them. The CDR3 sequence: CASSLFGTQETQYF. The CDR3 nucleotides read TGTGCCAGCAGTTTATTTGGGACCCAAGAGACCCAGTACTTC. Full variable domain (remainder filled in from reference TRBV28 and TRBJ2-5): DVKVTQSSRYLVKRTGEKVFLECVQDMDHENMFWYRQDPGLGLRLIYFSYDVKMKEKGDIPEGYSVSREKKERFSLILESASTNQTSMYLCASSLFGTQETQYFGPGTRLLVL.

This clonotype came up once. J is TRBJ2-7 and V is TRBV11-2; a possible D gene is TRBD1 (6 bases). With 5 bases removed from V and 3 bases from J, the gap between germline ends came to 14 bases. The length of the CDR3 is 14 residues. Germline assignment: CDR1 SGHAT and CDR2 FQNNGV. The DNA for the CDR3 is TGTGCCAGCAGCCCAGATGGACAGTTCTACGAGCAGTACTTC. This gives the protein CASSPDGQFYEQYF.

The CDR3 nucleotides are TGTGCCAGCAGCTTGGAAGGTATTTCGCCTCAGCCCCAGCATTTT. This sequence encodes CASSLEGISPQPQHF. This chain uses TRBV7-2 with TRBJ1-5; D gene uncertain. The V gene lost 3 bases and the J gene lost 6 bases, with 15 bases spanning the gap. The CDR3 sequence is 15 residues long. Germline V gene lookup returns CDR1 SGHTA and CDR2 FQGNSA.

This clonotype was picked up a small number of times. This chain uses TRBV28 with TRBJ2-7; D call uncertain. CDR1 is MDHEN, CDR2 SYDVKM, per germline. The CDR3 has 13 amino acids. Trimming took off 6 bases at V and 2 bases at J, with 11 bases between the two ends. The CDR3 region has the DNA TGTGCCAGCAGAACGGGCAGGACCTACGAGCAGTACTTC. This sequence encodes CASRTGRTYEQYF.

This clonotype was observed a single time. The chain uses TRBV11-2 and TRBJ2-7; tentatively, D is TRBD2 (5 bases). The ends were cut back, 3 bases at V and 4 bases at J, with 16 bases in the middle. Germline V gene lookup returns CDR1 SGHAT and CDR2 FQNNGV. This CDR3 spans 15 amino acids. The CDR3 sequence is CASSLDSSMLYEQYF. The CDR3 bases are TGTGCCAGCAGCTTGGACTCCTCTATGCTATACGAGCAGTACTTC. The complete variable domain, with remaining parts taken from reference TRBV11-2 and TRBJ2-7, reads EAGVAQSPRYKIIEKRQSVAFWCNPISGHATLYWYQQILGQGPKLLIQFQNNGVVDDSQLPKDRFSAERLKGVDSTLKIQPAKLEDSAVYLCASSLDSSMLYEQYFGPGTRLTVT.

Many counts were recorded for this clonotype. CDR3 sequence (DNA): TGTGCCAGCAGTGGCCCGACAGGGGGCTTTCAGCCCCAGCATTTT. Encoded protein: CASSGPTGGFQPQHF. The chain couples TRBV6-1 to TRBJ1-5, with 10 bases fitting TRBD1. This CDR3 spans 15 amino acids. Germline assignment: CDR1 MNHNS and CDR2 SASEGT. V shed 4 bases and J 6 bases; nucleotides not matched to a gene: 6.